A selection of T cell receptor beta chains follows, all from one sample in a study of blood T cell repertoires in COVID-19. Only in-frame clones appear in the TCRdb table, and some are missing; sequencing was by immunoSEQ multiplex PCR. The data contain around 210,000 clones, less than 85% of them singletons. Input material: peripheral blood. The receptors were gathered from a woman over 75 with COVID-19, enrolled during active disease. CDR3s include the opening cysteine and the closing phenylalanine or tryptophan. D genes are given only for firm matches. A row's size may be missing; if present it is once, few, many or a size class.

V gene,D gene,clone size,J gene,CDR3 DNA,CDR3 protein
TRBV3-1/TRBV3-2,-,-,TRBJ2-3,TGTGCCAGCAGCCCTCCTAGCGCCACCTACACAGATACGCAGTATTTT,CASSPPSATYTDTQYF
TRBV5-1,-,-,TRBJ2-2,TGCGCCAGCAGCCATGAGGTTCCTGATAACACCGGGGAGCTGTTTTTT,CASSHEVPDNTGELFF
TRBV19,-,-,TRBJ1-5,TGTGCCAGTAGTGTCGGCGGGGTTTGGAGCCATAGCAATCAGCCCCAGCATTTT,CASSVGGVWSHSNQPQHF
TRBV6-4,-,few,TRBJ2-3,TGTGCCAGCACGAGACAGATCACAGATACGCAGTATTTT,CASTRQITDTQYF
TRBV29-1,TRBD1,-,TRBJ2-7,TGCAGCGCCGGACAGGGGGTGCGAGGGGAGCAGTACTTC,CSAGQGVRGEQYF
TRBV27,-,-,TRBJ1-2,TGTGCCAGCAGTCCAACAGGGAACTATGGCTACACCTTC,CASSPTGNYGYTF
TRBV12-3/TRBV12-4,TRBD1,-,TRBJ2-7,TGTGCCAGCAGCCTACAGGGGGCGCTCGAGCAGTACTTC,CASSLQGALEQYF
TRBV2,-,-,TRBJ1-5,TGTGCCAGCAGGAGGGGGGGGGAATACCAGCCCCAGCATTTT,CASRRGGEYQPQHF
TRBV7-8,-,-,TRBJ2-2,TGTGCCAGCAGCTTAGCGGCGGACTTGGGCACCGGGGAGCTGTTTTTT,CASSLAADLGTGELFF
TRBV25-1,-,-,TRBJ1-3,TGTGCCAGCACCCAGGAGGGATACACCATATATTTT,CASTQEGYTIYF
TRBV21-1,-,-,TRBJ2-1,TGTGCCAGCAGCAAAGGGGGGGGGACTAGCGGAAACAATGAGCAGTTCTTC,CASSKGGGTSGNNEQFF
TRBV5-5,-,-,TRBJ1-5,TGTGCCAGCAGCTCAAGCCCCAGGGAAAGGAATCAGCCCCAGCATTTT,CASSSSPRERNQPQHF
TRBV9,TRBD1,once,TRBJ1-1,TGTGCCAGCAGTCGCACAGGGGCGAACACTGAAGCTTTCTTT,CASSRTGANTEAFF
TRBV2,-,-,TRBJ1-2,TGTGCCAGCAGTGACTTCAGGGACTATGGCTACACCTTC,CASSDFRDYGYTF
TRBV6-5,TRBD1,-,TRBJ2-5,TGTGCCAGCAGTTACTCGGGACAGGCTATTGAGACCCAGTACTTC,CASSYSGQAIETQYF
TRBV3-1/TRBV3-2,-,few,TRBJ1-2,TGTGCCAGCAGCCACCCACAGCAGACTAACTATGGCTACACCTTC,CASSHPQQTNYGYTF
TRBV5-4,TRBD1,-,TRBJ1-2,TGTGCCAGCAGCAACTCATGGGGTCGGGACAGCCACAACTATGGCTACACCTTC,CASSNSWGRDSHNYGYTF
TRBV21-1,-,-,TRBJ2-7,TGTGCCAGCAGCAAAGTTTGGGGTCGGCGGGAGCCCCACGAGCAGTACTTC,CASSKVWGRREPHEQYF
TRBV3-1/TRBV3-2,-,few,TRBJ2-1,TGTGCCAGCAGTGGATTAGGTACAGCGGGTGCAAGCTCCTACAATGAGCAGTTCTTC,CASSGLGTAGASSYNEQFF
TRBV7-9,-,-,TRBJ1-2,TGTGCCAGCAGCCAATCGACGACCGACAGAGGCTACACCTTC,CASSQSTTDRGYTF
TRBV7-2,TRBD2,once,TRBJ2-7,TGTGCCAGCCGCCCCGGAGGGGCGGGGGGCCTAGGCGAGCAGTACTTC,CASRPGGAGGLGEQYF
TRBV15,TRBD2,-,TRBJ2-7,TGTGCCACCTCTCCGGGCGGGGGTCACGAGCAGTACTTC,CATSPGGGHEQYF
TRBV9,-,once,TRBJ1-6,TGTGCCAGCAGCGCCACCCTGGAGGGCTCACCCCTCCACTTT,CASSATLEGSPLHF
TRBV4-1,-,-,TRBJ1-1,TGCGCCAGCAGCCCCTACACGGGGGATGAAGCTTTCTTT,CASSPYTGDEAFF
TRBV5-1,TRBD2,-,TRBJ2-7,TGCGCCAGCAGCTTGGCCGGGGCTAGCGGGGGGGCCTCCTACGAGCAGTACTTC,CASSLAGASGGASYEQYF
TRBV7-8,TRBD2,-,TRBJ2-1,TGTGCCAGCAGCTCGACTAGCGACAATGAGCAGTTCTTC,CASSSTSDNEQFF
TRBV19,-,-,TRBJ1-4,TGTGCCAGTAGTATAGAGAGGGGGAGTCATGAAAAACTGTTTTTT,CASSIERGSHEKLFF
TRBV6-1,TRBD1,-,TRBJ1-2,TGTGCCAGCAGTGAAGGGACAGGGGCCGTCGTCTATGGCTACACCTTC,CASSEGTGAVVYGYTF
TRBV29-1,-,-,TRBJ2-1,TGCAGCGTTGAAGGAGGGCTTGGTTGGGCTAGCTACAATGAGCAGTTCTTC,CSVEGGLGWASYNEQFF
TRBV7-6,TRBD1,-,TRBJ2-1,TGTGCCAGCAGCTATACCGGGACAGTACACAATGAGCAGTTCTTC,CASSYTGTVHNEQFF
TRBV3-1/TRBV3-2,-,-,TRBJ1-1,TGTGCCAGCAGCCACCGACCCGGGAGGGCCACTGAAGCTTTCTTT,CASSHRPGRATEAFF
TRBV19,TRBD2,-,TRBJ2-2,TGTGCCAGTAGTATCCGAGCGGGAGGAGGCACCGGGGAGCTGTTTTTT,CASSIRAGGGTGELFF
TRBV7-6,-,-,TRBJ2-5,TGTGCCAGCAGCGCCCTGGGGGGGGCCTCTCAGACCCAGTACTTC,CASSALGGASQTQYF
TRBV5-1,-,-,TRBJ1-1,TGCGCCAGCAGCATCTCCCCGTCGGGGAACACTGAAGCTTTCTTT,CASSISPSGNTEAFF
TRBV6-5,TRBD2,-,TRBJ2-1,TGTGCCAGCAGGCAAGCGGGGGGACGAAACAATGAGCAGTTCTTC,CASRQAGGRNNEQFF
TRBV12-3/TRBV12-4,-,-,TRBJ1-2,TGTGCCAGCATTTTCGACAGATATGGCTACACCTTC,CASIFDRYGYTF
TRBV15,-,-,TRBJ2-5,TGTGCCACCGCGACGAGGCAGCAAGAGACCCAGTACTTC,CATATRQQETQYF
TRBV6-5,TRBD1,-,TRBJ2-1,TGTGCCAGCAGTCCGAGACAGGGGGACAATGAGCAGTTCTTC,CASSPRQGDNEQFF
TRBV5-4,-,-,TRBJ2-5,TGTGCCAGCAGCCCACAGGGTGGGGAGACCCAGTACTTC,CASSPQGGETQYF
TRBV7-9,-,-,TRBJ1-2,TGTGCCAGCAGCCGGCCCGGGGGGTATGGCTACACCTTC,CASSRPGGYGYTF
TRBV5-1,TRBD1,-,TRBJ1-1,TGCGCCAGCAGCTTGCTGGGACAGGGGAACACTGAAGCTTTCTTT,CASSLLGQGNTEAFF
TRBV4-1,-,-,TRBJ2-3,TGCGCCAGCAGCCGGGGCGAGGTCCTAAGCACAGATACGCAGTATTTT,CASSRGEVLSTDTQYF
TRBV7-2,TRBD2,-,TRBJ2-7,TGTGCCAGCAGCTTAGTGGGGACTAGCGAGCAGTACTTC,CASSLVGTSEQYF
TRBV3-1/TRBV3-2,-,-,TRBJ1-2,TGTGCCAGCAGCCCGACCGGGAACTATGGCTACACCTTC,CASSPTGNYGYTF
TRBV18,-,-,TRBJ1-1,TGTGCCAGCTCATGGAACAGGGCGGACACTGAAGCTTTCTTT,CASSWNRADTEAFF
TRBV5-5,TRBD2,-,TRBJ2-7,TGTGCCAGCAGCTTAATTTGGGGTCTAGCGGGAGTGTACGAGCAGTACTTC,CASSLIWGLAGVYEQYF
TRBV5-4,TRBD2,-,TRBJ2-1,TGTGCCAGCAGCCCGGGACTAGCGGGAGATGAGCAGTTCTTC,CASSPGLAGDEQFF
TRBV28,TRBD1,-,TRBJ1-1,TGTGCCACGGGAGGGGGCCCCACTGAAGCTTTCTTT,CATGGGPTEAFF
TRBV6-5,-,-,TRBJ1-6,TGTGCCAGCAGTTACTCCCGCGGGGGTGGCTCACCCCTCCACTTT,CASSYSRGGGSPLHF
TRBV5-1,-,-,TRBJ2-6,TGCGCCAGCAGCTTAGAGGCCTCTGGGGCCAACGTCCTGACTTTC,CASSLEASGANVLTF
TRBV19,-,-,TRBJ1-5,TGTGCCAGTACCCTGACAGGCAATCAGCCCCAGCATTTT,CASTLTGNQPQHF
TRBV7-9,TRBD1,-,TRBJ2-7,TGTGCCAGCAGCGACAGGGGGCTCTACGACGAGCAGTACTTC,CASSDRGLYDEQYF
TRBV15,-,-,TRBJ2-7,TGTGCCACCAGCAGAGTCGGGGGATACGAGCAGTACTTC,CATSRVGGYEQYF